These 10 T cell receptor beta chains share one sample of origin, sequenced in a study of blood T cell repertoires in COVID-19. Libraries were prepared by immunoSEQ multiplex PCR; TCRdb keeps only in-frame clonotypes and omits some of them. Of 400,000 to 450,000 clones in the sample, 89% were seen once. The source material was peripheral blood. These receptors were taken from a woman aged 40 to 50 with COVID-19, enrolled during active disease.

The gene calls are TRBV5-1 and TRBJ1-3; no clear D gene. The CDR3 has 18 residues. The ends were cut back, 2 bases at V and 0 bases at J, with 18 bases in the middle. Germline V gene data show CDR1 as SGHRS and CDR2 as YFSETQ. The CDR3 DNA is TGCGCCAGCAGCTTATCTATCCCCCTATCAGGCTCTGGAAACACCATATATTTT. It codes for CASSLSIPLSGSGNTIYF.

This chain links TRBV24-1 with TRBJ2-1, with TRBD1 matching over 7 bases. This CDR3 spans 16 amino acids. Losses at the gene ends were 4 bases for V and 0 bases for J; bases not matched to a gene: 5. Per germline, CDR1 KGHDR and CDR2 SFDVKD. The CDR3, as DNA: TGTGCCACCAGTGACCTGGACAGGAGCTCCTACAATGAGCAGTTCTTC. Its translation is CATSDLDRSSYNEQFF.

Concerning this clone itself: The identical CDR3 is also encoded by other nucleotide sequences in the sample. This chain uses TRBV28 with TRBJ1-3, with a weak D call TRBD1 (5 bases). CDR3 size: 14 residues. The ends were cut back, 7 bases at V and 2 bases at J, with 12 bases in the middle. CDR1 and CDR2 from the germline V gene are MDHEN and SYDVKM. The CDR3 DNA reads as TGTGCCAGCACCCCGGGGGGGGCTGGAAACACCATATATTTT. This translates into CASTPGGAGNTIYF.

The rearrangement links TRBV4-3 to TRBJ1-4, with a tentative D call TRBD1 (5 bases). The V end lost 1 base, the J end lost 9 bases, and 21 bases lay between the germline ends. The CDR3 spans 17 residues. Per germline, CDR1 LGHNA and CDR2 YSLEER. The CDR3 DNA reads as TGCGCCAGCAGCCAAGCCTGGCAGGGATCAAGTGAGAAAAAACTGTTTTTT. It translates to CASSQAWQGSSEKKLFF.

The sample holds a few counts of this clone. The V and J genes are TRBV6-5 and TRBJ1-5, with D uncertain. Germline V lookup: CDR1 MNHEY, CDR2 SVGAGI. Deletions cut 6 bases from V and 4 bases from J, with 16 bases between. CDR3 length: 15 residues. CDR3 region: CASRRDFGVNQPQHF. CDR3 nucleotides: TGTGCCAGCAGACGGGATTTTGGGGTGAATCAGCCCCAGCATTTT.

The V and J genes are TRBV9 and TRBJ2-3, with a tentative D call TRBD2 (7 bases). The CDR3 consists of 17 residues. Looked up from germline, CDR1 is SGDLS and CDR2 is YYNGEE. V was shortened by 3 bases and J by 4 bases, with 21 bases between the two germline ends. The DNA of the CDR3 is TGTGCCAGCAGCGCAATGCCCACGGGGGCGGGGGCAGATACGCAGTATTTT. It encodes CASSAMPTGAGADTQYF.

In DNA form, the CDR3 reads TGTGCCAGCAGCCCGACAGGGGCAGGAAACACCATATATTTT. Protein product: CASSPTGAGNTIYF. V is TRBV7-2 and J is TRBJ1-3, with 8 positions matching TRBD1. V lost 5 bases, J lost 4 bases, and 4 bases stayed unmatched. The germline gives CDR1 SGHTA, CDR2 FQGNSA. This CDR3 spans 14 amino acids.

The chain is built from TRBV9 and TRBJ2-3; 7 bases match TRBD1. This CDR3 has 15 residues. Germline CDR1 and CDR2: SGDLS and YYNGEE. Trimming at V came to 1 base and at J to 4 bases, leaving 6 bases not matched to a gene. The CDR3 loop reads CASSVKQGQADTQYF. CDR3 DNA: TGTGCCAGCAGCGTAAAACAGGGGCAGGCAGATACGCAGTATTTT. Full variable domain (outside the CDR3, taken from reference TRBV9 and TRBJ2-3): DSGVTQTPKHLITATGQRVTLRCSPRSGDLSVYWYQQSLDQGLQFLIQYYNGEERAKGNILERFSAQQFPDLHSELNLSSLELGDSALYFCASSVKQGQADTQYFGPGTRLTVL.

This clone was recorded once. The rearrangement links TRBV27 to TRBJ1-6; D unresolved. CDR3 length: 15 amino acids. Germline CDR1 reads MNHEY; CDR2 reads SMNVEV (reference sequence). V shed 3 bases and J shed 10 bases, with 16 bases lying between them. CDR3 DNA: TGTGCCAGCAGTTTTTTGCTAGGAGGTCAGTCACCCCTCCACTTT. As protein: CASSFLLGGQSPLHF.

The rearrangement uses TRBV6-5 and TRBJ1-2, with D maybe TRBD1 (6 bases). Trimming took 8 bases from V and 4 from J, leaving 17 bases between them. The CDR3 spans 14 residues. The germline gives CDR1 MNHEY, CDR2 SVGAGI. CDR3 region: CASSMTGGTYGYTF. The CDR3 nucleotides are TGTGCCAGCTCAATGACGGGGGGCACCTATGGCTACACCTTC.